Listed below are T cell receptor beta chains from one sample, sequenced in a study of blood T cell repertoires in COVID-19. Profiled with immunoSEQ multiplex PCR; TCRdb holds only in-frame clones, not every one. The data contain 150,000 to 200,000 clones, 70% to 90% of them singletons. The sample comprised PBMCs or T cells enriched from blood (not recorded which). The receptors derive from a woman aged 18-29 years who had recovered from COVID-19. The CDR3 runs from the conserved cysteine through the conserved F or W. D genes are given only for firm matches. Clone size appears in some rows only: once, few, many, or a class for an expanded clone.

size	V	D	J	CDR3	DNA
-	TRBV6-1	-	TRBJ2-7	CASSERLISYEQYF	TGTGCCAGCAGTGAAAGACTGATATCCTACGAGCAGTACTTC
-	TRBV15	TRBD2	TRBJ2-3	CATSSSGRGTDTQYF	TGTGCCACCAGCTCGTCCGGGAGGGGCACAGATACGCAGTATTTT
-	TRBV3-1/TRBV3-2	-	TRBJ1-1	CASSQLNTEAFF	TGTGCCAGCAGCCAGCTAAACACTGAAGCTTTCTTT
-	TRBV11-2	TRBD1	TRBJ1-2	CASSLTGEGGYTF	TGTGCCAGCAGCTTGACAGGGGAGGGTGGCTACACCTTC
-	TRBV4-2	TRBD1	TRBJ2-1	CASSQTGGFFNEQFF	TGTGCCAGCAGCCAGACAGGGGGGTTCTTCAATGAGCAGTTCTTC
-	TRBV30	-	TRBJ1-6	CAWKALLEPRVALHF	TGTGCCTGGAAAGCATTGTTAGAGCCCCGAGTGGCCCTCCACTTT
-	TRBV9	TRBD2	TRBJ2-1	CASSVQAGSAYNEQFF	TGTGCCAGCAGCGTACAAGCGGGATCAGCCTACAATGAGCAGTTCTTC
-	TRBV28	TRBD1	TRBJ1-5	CASSTTGGLGPQHF	TGTGCCAGCAGTACGACAGGGGGATTAGGGCCCCAGCATTTT
-	TRBV15	TRBD2	TRBJ2-1	CATSRGLAGGGGEQFF	TGTGCCACCAGCAGAGGGTTAGCGGGAGGCGGTGGTGAGCAGTTCTTC
-	TRBV11-3	-	TRBJ2-1	CASSFGLSEQFF	TGTGCCAGCAGCTTTGGTCTCAGTGAGCAGTTCTTC
-	TRBV19	TRBD2	TRBJ2-5	CASSDSGRVGETQYF	TGTGCCAGTAGTGATAGCGGGAGGGTCGGGGAGACCCAGTACTTC
-	TRBV24-1	-	TRBJ2-7	CATSDPGTSNYEQYF	TGTGCCACCAGTGACCCCGGGACTTCTAACTACGAGCAGTACTTC
-	TRBV4-3	-	TRBJ2-7	CASSQDGRAGNEQYF	TGCGCCAGCAGCCAAGACGGCAGGGCTGGCAACGAGCAGTACTTC
-	TRBV4-1	TRBD1	TRBJ2-7	CASSRPGQDSSYEQYF	TGCGCCAGCAGCCGCCCTGGACAGGACAGCTCCTACGAGCAGTACTTC
-	TRBV6-5	-	TRBJ1-1	CASSLKGNSEAFF	TGTGCCAGCAGTTTAAAGGGGAACTCTGAAGCTTTCTTT
-	TRBV14	-	TRBJ2-7	CASSRKGVPPYEQYF	TGTGCCAGCAGCCGAAAGGGGGTTCCACCCTACGAGCAGTACTTC
-	TRBV5-1	TRBD2	TRBJ2-1	CASSRTSGIYNEQFF	TGCGCCAGCAGCAGGACTAGCGGGATTTACAATGAGCAGTTCTTC
-	TRBV7-6	TRBD2	TRBJ2-1	CASSPRTSGSLFF	TGTGCCAGCAGCCCACGGACTAGCGGGAGTTTGTTCTTC
-	TRBV7-2	-	TRBJ1-5	CASSPGGQYQPQHF	TGTGCCAGCAGCCCCGGCGGACAATATCAGCCCCAGCATTTT
-	TRBV7-2	TRBD1	TRBJ2-3	CASSLQGRDTQYF	TGTGCCAGCAGCCTACAGGGGCGAGATACGCAGTATTTT
-	TRBV27	-	TRBJ2-5	CASSLSTQGDAQYF	TGTGCCAGCAGTTTATCTACACAGGGAGATGCCCAGTACTTC
-	TRBV2	-	TRBJ2-7	CASSKQGGYEQYF	TGTGCCAGCAGTAAGCAGGGCGGCTACGAGCAGTACTTC
-	TRBV19	TRBD1	TRBJ1-5	CASTNTGASQPQHF	TGTGCCAGTACCAATACAGGGGCCAGTCAGCCCCAGCATTTT
-	TRBV2	TRBD2	TRBJ2-7	CASNLLAGGTYEQYF	TGTGCCAGCAATCTTCTGGCGGGAGGGACCTACGAGCAGTACTTC
-	TRBV27	-	TRBJ2-3	CASSPGLGTQYF	TGTGCCAGCAGTCCGGGATTGGGTACGCAGTATTTT
-	TRBV28	-	TRBJ2-3	CASSSTGREGPDTQYF	TGTGCCAGCAGTTCTACAGGGAGGGAGGGCCCAGATACGCAGTATTTT
-	TRBV30	-	TRBJ2-1	CATGSTLNLFF	TGTGCGACGGGGTCGACACTCAATCTGTTCTTC
-	TRBV5-1	-	TRBJ2-7	CASSLGQNAAYEQYF	TGCGCCAGCAGCTTGGGACAGAACGCGGCCTACGAGCAGTACTTC
once	TRBV4-3	TRBD2	TRBJ2-3	CASSQVLAGGPDTQYF	TGCGCCAGCAGCCAAGTGCTAGCGGGGGGGCCAGATACGCAGTATTTT
-	TRBV28	TRBD2	TRBJ2-1	CASGGFEGLGFNEQFF	TGTGCCAGCGGGGGCTTCGAGGGACTAGGGTTCAATGAGCAGTTCTTC
-	TRBV19	TRBD1	TRBJ2-3	CASSIAGTGVPDTQYF	TGTGCCAGTAGTATCGCCGGGACAGGGGTACCAGATACGCAGTATTTT
-	TRBV9	TRBD1	TRBJ1-5	CASSGTGNYNQPQHF	TGTGCCAGCAGCGGGACAGGGAACTACAATCAGCCCCAGCATTTT
-	TRBV11-3	-	TRBJ2-2	CASSLRVEGHGELFF	TGTGCCAGCAGCTTACGCGTGGAGGGCCACGGGGAGCTGTTTTTT